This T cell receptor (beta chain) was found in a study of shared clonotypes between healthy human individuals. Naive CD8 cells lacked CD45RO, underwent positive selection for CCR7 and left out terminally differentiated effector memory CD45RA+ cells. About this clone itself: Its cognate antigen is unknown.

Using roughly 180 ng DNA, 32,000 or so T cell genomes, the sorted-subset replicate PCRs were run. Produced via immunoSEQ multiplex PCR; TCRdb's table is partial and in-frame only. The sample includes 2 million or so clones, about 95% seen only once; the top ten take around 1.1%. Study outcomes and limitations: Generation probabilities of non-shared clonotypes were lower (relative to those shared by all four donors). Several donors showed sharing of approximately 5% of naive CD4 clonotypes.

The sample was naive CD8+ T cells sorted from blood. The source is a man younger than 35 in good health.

CDR3 amino acids: CASSQGAGYEQYF. Written as DNA, the CDR3 is TGTGCCAGCAGCCAGGGGGCAGGTTACGAGCAGTACTTC. The V gene is TRBV5-6, the J gene TRBJ2-7; the match to TRBD1 covers 8 bases. The CDR3 extends over 13 amino acids. V shed 4 bases, J shed 4 bases, and the junction held 4 bases outside the gene matches. From germline, CDR1 is SGHDT and CDR2 YYEEEE.